The 19 T cell receptor beta chains in this list originate from one sample, sequenced in a study of blood T cell repertoires in COVID-19. Only in-frame clones appear in the TCRdb table, and some are missing; sequencing was by immunoSEQ multiplex PCR. Altogether 40,000 or so clones are present, 90% being singletons, with the ten largest covering approximately 3%. The sample consisted of peripheral blood. Receptors were obtained from a man aged 45-65 years with active COVID-19.

This clone occurred once. The chain couples TRBV7-8 to TRBJ1-1; D is unclear. This CDR3 is 12 amino acids long. V was clipped by 5 bases and J by 5 bases, with 9 bases between them. Germline V gene sequence: CDR1 SGHVS, CDR2 FQNEAQ. The DNA for the CDR3 is TGTGCCAGCAGCCCGGGGTTTACTGAAGCTTTCTTT. It encodes CASSPGFTEAFF.

The chain couples TRBV5-5 to TRBJ1-1; the D is unclear. The CDR3 spans 14 residues. The V end lost 4 bases, the J end lost 6 bases, and 16 bases lay between the germline ends. The germline gives CDR1 SGHKS, CDR2 YYEKEE (reference sequence). DNA of the CDR3: TGTGCCAGCAGCCCACAGACACTTTTTGCTGAAGCTTTCTTT. Its protein is CASSPQTLFAEAFF.

The chain employs TRBV4-3 and TRBJ2-6, with 9 nucleotides matching TRBD2. The CDR3 totals 20 residues. Germline CDR1 is LGHNA and CDR2 is YSLEER. The junction had 10 bases not matched to a gene; V was cut back by 0 bases and J by 1 base. This CDR3 is CASSQEALAGHSSGANVLTF. CDR3 DNA: TGCGCCAGCAGCCAAGAAGCGCTAGCGGGGCACTCTTCTGGGGCCAACGTCCTGACTTTC.

V is TRBV2 and J is TRBJ1-5, with D unclear. CDR1 and CDR2 from the germline V gene are SNHLY and FYNNEI. Trimming left V 7 bases short and J 7 bases short, with 17 bases between. This CDR3 comprises 14 residues. The CDR3 sequence is CASKDKALVQPQHF. CDR3 DNA: TGTGCCAGCAAAGACAAGGCCTTAGTCCAGCCCCAGCATTTT.

The V and J genes are TRBV2 and TRBJ2-7, with D perhaps matching TRBD2 (5 bases). The V end lost 6 bases, the J end lost 7 bases, and 16 bases lay between the germline ends. The germline V gene encodes CDR1 SNHLY and CDR2 FYNNEI. The CDR3 spans 13 residues. CDR3 protein: CASRGSPSGEQYF. The CDR3 region has the DNA TGTGCCAGCAGAGGATCACCATCGGGGGAGCAGTACTTC.

This chain connects TRBV6-6 to TRBJ2-2, with 7 nucleotides matching TRBD2. The length of the CDR3 is 13 residues. Per the germline V gene, CDR1 is MNHNY and CDR2 is SVGAGI (reference sequence). The trim removed 10 bases at V and 7 bases at J, leaving 9 bases unmatched. The CDR3 region is CANKGGSGGELFF. The CDR3 nucleotides read TGTGCCAACAAGGGAGGGTCAGGCGGGGAGCTGTTTTTT.

The chain links TRBV19 to TRBJ1-6; 7 nucleotides line up with TRBD1. The germline V gene has CDR1 LNHDA and CDR2 SQIVND (reference sequence). V trimming: 3 bases; J trimming: 9 bases; junction bases outside the gene matches: 11. The CDR3 is 16 amino acids. DNA for the CDR3: TGTGCCAGTAGTATGTACGGAGGGGGCCTCGGTTCACCCCTCCACTTT. Translating gives CASSMYGGGLGSPLHF.

The V call is TRBV7-2, the J call TRBJ1-1, with TRBD1 matching 8 bases. The CDR3 totals 15 residues. V lost 0 bases to trimming and J lost 1 base; unmatched junction nucleotides: 1. CDR1 SGHTA and CDR2 FQGNSA come from the germline V gene. CDR3 protein: CASSLARGRNTEAFF. CDR3 sequence (DNA): TGTGCCAGCAGCTTAGCCAGGGGGCGGAACACTGAAGCTTTCTTT.

The chain employs TRBV6-5 and TRBJ1-6, with TRBD1 matching 7 bases. CDR3 length: 15 residues. V shed 5 bases, J shed 7 bases, and the junction held 8 bases outside the gene matches. CDR1 and CDR2 from the germline V gene are MNHEY and SVGAGI. CDR3 nucleotide sequence: TGTGCCAGCAGTCGACAGGGATCTATCAATTCACCCCTCCACTTT. This codes for CASSRQGSINSPLHF.

The CDR3 coding sequence is TGTGCCAGCATCGGGGGAAATCAGCCCCAGCATTTT. This sequence encodes CASIGGNQPQHF. The chain couples TRBV28 to TRBJ1-5, with D perhaps matching TRBD1 (5 bases). In germline, CDR1 is MDHEN, CDR2 SYDVKM. Trimming removed 7 bases from V and 4 bases from J, with 8 bases in between. The CDR3 totals 12 residues.

This chain joins TRBV19 and TRBJ1-3, with unresolved D. The CDR3 is 18 amino acids. Germline CDR1 and CDR2: LNHDA and SQIVND (reference sequence). V gave up 10 bases and J gave up 3 bases, with 28 bases separating them. The CDR3 coding sequence is TGTGCCACCGCCTCTAAAGGCAGGCCTCTGCAGGATGGAAACACCATATATTTT. It encodes CATASKGRPLQDGNTIYF. The whole variable domain, remainder taken from reference TRBV19 and TRBJ1-3, is DGGITQSPKYLFRKEGQNVTLSCEQNLNHDAMYWYRQDPGQGLRLIYYSQIVNDFQKGDIAEGYSVSREKKESFPLTVTSAQKNPTAFYLCATASKGRPLQDGNTIYFGEGSWLTVV.

The chain is built from TRBV7-9 and TRBJ2-7, with D perhaps matching TRBD1 (6 bases). Trimming removed 5 bases at V and 7 bases at J, with 9 bases between. The CDR3 extends over 11 amino acids. Germline CDR1 and CDR2: SEHNR and FQNEAQ (reference sequence). In DNA, the CDR3 is TGTGCCAGCAGCCGCCAGGGGGAGCAGTACTTC. Translated: CASSRQGEQYF.

This clone was counted once. The rearrangement joins TRBV30 to TRBJ1-5; 11 bases fit TRBD1. V lost 7 bases to trimming and J lost 6 bases; unmatched junction nucleotides: 11. Germline V CDR1 and CDR2: GTSNPN, SVGIG (reference sequence). The CDR3 is 15 amino acids. CDR3: CASQWGTGGGQPQHF. In DNA form, the CDR3 reads TGTGCCTCCCAATGGGGGACAGGGGGGGGTCAGCCCCAGCATTTT.

This clone was detected only a few times. V and J are TRBV11-2 and TRBJ1-1; D is perhaps TRBD1 (5 bases). The V end lost 1 base, the J end lost 2 bases, and 8 bases lay between the germline ends. Germline V CDR1 and CDR2: SGHAT, FQNNGV. The CDR3 runs to 14 residues. CDR3 in amino acids: CASSLAGSNTEAFF. CDR3 coding DNA: TGTGCCAGCAGCTTAGCAGGGTCAAACACTGAAGCTTTCTTT.

CDR3 coding DNA: TGTGCCAGCAGCTTCCCACGGGGGGAGCTGTTTTTT. Residues: CASSFPRGELFF. The chain combines TRBV7-2 with TRBJ2-2, with D hard to call. Per germline, CDR1 SGHTA and CDR2 FQGNSA. The CDR3 loop spans 12 amino acids. V was pared by 3 bases and J by 8 bases, with 7 bases between.

The chain carries TRBV7-9 and TRBJ1-1; D is perhaps TRBD1 (5 bases). Deletions cut 5 bases from V and 0 bases from J, with 10 bases between. Germline V lookup: CDR1 SEHNR, CDR2 FQNEAQ (reference sequence). CDR3 length: 14 amino acids. The CDR3 sequence: CASSKETVNTEAFF. CDR3 bases: TGTGCCAGCAGCAAAGAGACAGTGAACACTGAAGCTTTCTTT.

The chain joins TRBV2 to TRBJ2-1, with TRBD1 matching over 9 bases. Per the germline V gene, CDR1 is SNHLY and CDR2 is FYNNEI. V dropped 8 bases and J dropped 6; count of bases not matched to a gene: 14. The CDR3 covers 16 residues. The DNA of the CDR3 is TGTGCCAGCGAACCTCCCCGTGGACAGGGGTCCAATGAGCAGTTCTTC. Translating it yields CASEPPRGQGSNEQFF.

The genes are TRBV2 and TRBJ2-3; TRBD2 matches 12 bases. CDR3 length: 15 residues. V was pared by 10 bases and J by 2 bases, with 7 bases of the junction left unmatched. CDR1 is SNHLY and CDR2 is FYNNEI in the germline V gene. CDR3 loop: CATGLAGTNTDTQYF. The CDR3 nucleotides are TGTGCCACTGGACTAGCGGGGACAAACACAGATACGCAGTATTTT.

The chain links TRBV6-5 to TRBJ2-2, with D possibly TRBD2 on 5 matching bases. Trimming removed 0 bases from V and 6 bases from J, with 8 bases in between. Germline V lookup: CDR1 MNHEY, CDR2 SVGAGI. The CDR3 covers 14 residues. The CDR3 sequence: CASSYSKRAGELFF. CDR3 sequence (DNA): TGTGCCAGCAGTTACTCGAAGAGGGCCGGGGAGCTGTTTTTT.